Listed below are T cell receptor beta chains from one sample, sequenced in a study of control samples from healthy donors and cancer patients. The repertoire was sequenced with immunoSEQ multiplex PCR; TCRdb's copy has only in-frame clones and lacks some. The table has about 80,000 clones, roughly 88% seen once. The sequenced material came from blood. These receptors were collected from a woman aged 45-65 years in good health. The CDR3 runs from the conserved cysteine through the conserved F or W. D genes are given only for firm matches. Size tells how often a clone was seen (once, few, many) or the class of an expanded clone, and some rows leave it out.

clone size	D gene	CDR3 length	J gene	V gene	CDR3 protein	CDR3 DNA
-	-	14	TRBJ1-1	TRBV30	CAWSVLGTNTEAFF	TGTGCCTGGAGTGTACTGGGCACCAACACTGAAGCTTTCTTT
once	-	14	TRBJ1-1	TRBV5-1	CASSPEGRNTEAFF	TGCGCCAGCAGCCCCGAGGGCAGGAACACTGAAGCTTTCTTT
-	-	15	TRBJ2-3	TRBV3-1/TRBV3-2	CASSPTRKGADTQYF	TGTGCCAGCAGCCCGACTCGTAAGGGGGCAGATACGCAGTATTTT
once	-	14	TRBJ2-7	TRBV27	CASQRQVGTYEQYF	TGTGCCAGTCAGAGACAGGTGGGCACCTACGAGCAGTACTTC
-	TRBD1	16	TRBJ2-7	TRBV10-3	CAISEGTGNGAYEQYF	TGTGCCATCAGTGAAGGGACAGGGAACGGGGCCTACGAGCAGTACTTC
-	-	12	TRBJ2-3	TRBV7-9	CASSLAEDTQYF	TGTGCCAGCAGCTTAGCCGAGGATACGCAGTATTTT
-	TRBD1	14	TRBJ1-2	TRBV2	CASRRQGTNYGYTF	TGTGCCAGCAGGCGACAGGGGACTAACTATGGCTACACCTTC
-	-	12	TRBJ2-2	TRBV19	CASRGQSGELFF	TGTGCCAGTAGGGGCCAAAGCGGGGAGCTGTTTTTT
-	-	12	TRBJ1-2	TRBV10-3	CAISEDAYGYTF	TGTGCCATCAGTGAGGACGCGTATGGCTACACCTTC
-	-	14	TRBJ1-1	TRBV14	CASSPRAFNTEAFF	TGTGCCAGCAGCCCCAGGGCCTTTAACACTGAAGCTTTCTTT
-	-	14	TRBJ1-2	TRBV2	CASSTGMYNYGYTF	TGTGCCAGCAGTACAGGGATGTATAACTATGGCTACACCTTC
-	TRBD1	13	TRBJ2-2	TRBV12-3/TRBV12-4	CAWTGDNTGELFF	TGTGCCTGGACAGGGGATAACACCGGGGAGCTGTTTTTT
-	-	13	TRBJ1-2	TRBV7-9	CASSSITNYGYTF	TGTGCCAGCAGCTCCATTACTAACTATGGCTACACCTTC
-	TRBD1	14	TRBJ1-4	TRBV19	CASSSTGGSEKLFF	TGTGCCAGTAGTTCGACAGGGGGCTCTGAAAAACTGTTTTTT
-	-	15	TRBJ2-3	TRBV6-5	CASSSTGPSTDTQYF	TGTGCCAGCAGTTCGACAGGTCCTAGCACAGATACGCAGTATTTT
-	-	13	TRBJ1-4	TRBV20-1	CSASGAGFEKLFF	TGCAGTGCTAGTGGTGCCGGGTTTGAAAAACTGTTTTTT
-	-	13	TRBJ1-5	TRBV6-5	CASRDSEDQPQHF	TGTGCCAGCAGGGACAGCGAAGATCAGCCCCAGCATTTT
-	TRBD1	13	TRBJ1-5	TRBV25-1	CASSGGQGQPQHF	TGTGCCAGCAGTGGGGGACAGGGACAGCCCCAGCATTTT
-	TRBD2	16	TRBJ2-3	TRBV19	CASSISRAGGGDTQYF	TGTGCCAGTAGTATAAGTCGAGCGGGGGGCGGAGATACGCAGTATTTT
-	-	12	TRBJ1-2	TRBV7-2	CASSSWSGGYTF	TGTGCCAGCAGCTCCTGGAGTGGCGGCTACACCTTC
-	-	13	TRBJ2-3	TRBV29-1	CSVARDITDTQYF	TGCAGCGTTGCCCGGGACATCACAGATACGCAGTATTTT
-	-	12	TRBJ2-3	TRBV12-3/TRBV12-4	CASIRGTDTQYF	TGTGCCAGCATACGGGGCACAGATACGCAGTATTTT
-	-	12	TRBJ1-1	TRBV29-1	CSVPGRNTEAFF	TGCAGCGTGCCAGGGAGGAACACTGAAGCTTTCTTT